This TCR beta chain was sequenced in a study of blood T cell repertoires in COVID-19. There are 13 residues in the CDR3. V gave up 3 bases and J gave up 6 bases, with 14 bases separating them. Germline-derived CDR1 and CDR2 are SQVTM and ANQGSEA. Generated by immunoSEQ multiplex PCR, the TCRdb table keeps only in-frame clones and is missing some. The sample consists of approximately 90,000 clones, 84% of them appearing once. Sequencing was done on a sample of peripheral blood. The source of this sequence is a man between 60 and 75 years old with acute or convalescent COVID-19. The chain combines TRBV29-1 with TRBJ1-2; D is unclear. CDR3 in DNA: TGCAGCGTTGAGTCCCCGATCGGGGATGGCTACACCTTC. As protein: CSVESPIGDGYTF. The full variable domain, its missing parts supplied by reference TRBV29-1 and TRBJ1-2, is SAVISQKPSRDICQRGTSLTIQCQVDSQVTMMFWYRQQPGQSLTLIATANQGSEATYESGFVIDKFPISRPNLTFSTLTVSNMSPEDSSIYLCSVESPIGDGYTFGSGTRLTVV.